Shown below are 14 T cell receptor beta chains from a single sample sequenced in a study of T cells in localized non-small cell lung cancer (dated by TCRdb to 2018 to 2021). Receptor amplification or capture employed the immunoSEQ multiplex PCR assay. Imported from immuneACCESS, the table was reduced by TCRdb to in-frame sequences with V and J called. These copies leave out some clones; in studies compared against another copy, an unresolved V gene accounts for under half, and the cause of the remainder is not known. The sample table records about 25,000 clones; under 95% of these occur just once. Over 12% of the sample is held by the ten biggest clonotypes. Sequencing used peripheral blood, obtained before any cancer treatment. These receptors originate from a man between 40 and 69 years old with stage III squamous cell lung carcinoma.

The CDR3 region has the DNA TGCGCCAGCAGCTTGGATGGTAGGAATTCACCCCTCCACTTT. Translated, it gives CASSLDGRNSPLHF. V and J are TRBV5-1 and TRBJ1-6; D gene unclear. CDR3 length: 14 residues. Trimming removed 0 bases from V and 7 bases from J, with 8 bases in between. Germline V gene lookup returns CDR1 SGHRS and CDR2 YFSETQ.

This chain connects TRBV5-1 to TRBJ1-2; TRBD1 agrees at 9 bases. The ends lost 4 bases at V and 6 bases at J; junction bases unmatched: 13. Germline loops: CDR1 SGHRS, CDR2 YFSETQ. This CDR3 is 16 amino acids long. CDR3 in DNA: TGCGCCAGCAGCCCCGGGACAGGGAACGAATGGAATGGCTACACCTTC. Its protein is CASSPGTGNEWNGYTF.

The chain is built from TRBV5-1 and TRBJ2-1; 9 bases map to TRBD1. This CDR3 spans 15 amino acids. J lost 2 bases, V lost 6 bases, and 6 bases had no gene match. Germline CDR1 is SGHRS and CDR2 is YFSETQ. The chain's CDR3 is CASTRTGVTYNEQFF. CDR3 sequence (DNA): TGCGCCAGCACTCGGACAGGGGTTACCTACAATGAGCAGTTCTTC.

The chain is built from TRBV28 and TRBJ2-3, with a tentative D call TRBD1 (5 bases). Germline CDR1 and CDR2: MDHEN and SYDVKM. The CDR3 sequence is 13 residues long. The V and J ends lost 6 bases and 4 bases respectively, with 11 bases between them. The CDR3 sequence: CASSWGRADTQYF. CDR3 nucleotides: TGTGCCAGCAGCTGGGGCAGGGCAGATACGCAGTATTTT.

The chain carries TRBV4-3 and TRBJ2-7, with TRBD2 identical over 10 bases. Germline V gene sequence: CDR1 LGHNA, CDR2 YSLEER. CDR3 length equals 15 residues. V was clipped by 5 bases and J by 4 bases; unmatched bases: 8. As DNA, the CDR3 is TGCGCCAGCAGCGCGCAACTAGCGGGATTTTACGAGCAGTACTTC. It encodes CASSAQLAGFYEQYF.

This clone was seen once. The V call is TRBV6-1, the J call TRBJ1-6; D might be TRBD1 (5 bases). Looked up from germline, CDR1 is MNHNS and CDR2 is SASEGT. V was clipped by 8 bases and J by 6 bases, with 11 bases between them. This CDR3 comprises 13 residues. The CDR3 nucleotides read TGTGCCAGCGGGGGGGGAATTAATTCACCCCTCCACTTT. This gives the protein CASGGGINSPLHF.

This clone was seen once. The J gene is TRBJ2-3, the V gene TRBV9; no firm D call. Germline assignment: CDR1 SGDLS and CDR2 YYNGEE. Between the trimmed V and J ends, which lost 2 bases and 1 base, there was a span of 8 bases. The CDR3 contains 14 residues. As DNA, the CDR3 is TGTGCCAGCAGCGTGAACTCCGGCACAGATACGCAGTATTTT. It translates to CASSVNSGTDTQYF.

The CDR3 nucleotides are TGTGCCAGCAGCAAGGGACTAGCGGGAGGGAGCACCGGGGAGCTGTTTTTT. This translates into CASSKGLAGGSTGELFF. The chain joins TRBV9 to TRBJ2-2; 16 positions agree with TRBD2. Trimming at V came to 4 bases and at J to 4 bases, leaving 4 bases not matched to a gene. The CDR3 loop spans 17 amino acids. Germline V gene data show CDR1 as SGDLS and CDR2 as YYNGEE.

The rearrangement links TRBV9 to TRBJ1-1, with D unclear. Germline values: CDR1 SGDLS, CDR2 YYNGEE. V was pared by 7 bases and J by 0 bases, with 10 bases between. This CDR3 is built from 13 residues. CDR3 nucleotide sequence: TGTGCCAGCTCCGAACAGCTGAACACTGAAGCTTTCTTT. Amino acid sequence: CASSEQLNTEAFF.

The rearrangement links TRBV11-2 to TRBJ2-5; D remains unclear. This CDR3 contains 13 residues. V was pared by 2 bases and J by 0 bases, with 4 bases between. Germline-derived CDR1 and CDR2 are SGHAT and FQNNGV. CDR3 protein: CASSLPYQETQYF. The CDR3 DNA is TGTGCCAGCAGCTTACCGTACCAAGAGACCCAGTACTTC.

This clone showed up just once. The CDR3 here is CASSLNGLAVYEQYF. CDR3 coding DNA: TGTGCCAGCAGCCTCAACGGACTAGCAGTCTACGAGCAGTACTTC. V usage is TRBV7-2 and J usage is TRBJ2-7, with 8 bases matching TRBD2. CDR1 and CDR2 (germline): SGHTA, FQGNSA. The CDR3 extends over 15 amino acids. V shed 5 bases and J 3 bases; nucleotides not matched to a gene: 9.

The genes are TRBV7-9 and TRBJ2-2; D is unclear. Trimming removed 7 bases at V and 0 bases at J, with 6 bases between. The V gene's germline CDR1 is SEHNR and CDR2 FQNEAQ (reference sequence). There are 13 residues in the CDR3. CDR3 nucleotides: TGTGCCAGCACCTTTTCGAACACCGGGGAGCTGTTTTTT. As protein: CASTFSNTGELFF. The full variable domain, completed using reference TRBV7-9 and TRBJ2-2, is DTGVSQNPRHKITKRGQNVTFRCDPISEHNRLYWYRQTLGQGPEFLTYFQNEAQLEKSRLLSDRFSAERPKGSFSTLEIQRTEQGDSAMYLCASTFSNTGELFFGEGSRLTVL.

The genes are TRBV4-1 and TRBJ1-3, with D perhaps TRBD1 (6 bases). Germline assignment: CDR1 MGHRA and CDR2 YSYEKL. The CDR3 contains 16 residues. Trimming left V 0 bases short and J 4 bases short, with 13 bases between. CDR3 in amino acids: CASSQDLGARGNTIYF. The CDR3 coding sequence is TGCGCCAGCAGCCAAGACCTGGGGGCGCGCGGAAACACCATATATTTT.

The genes are TRBV11-1 and TRBJ2-6, with 7 bases aligning to TRBD1. After removal of 2 bases from V and 1 base from J, the junction contained 11 bases not matched to a gene. In germline, CDR1 is SGHAT, CDR2 FQDESV (reference sequence). The CDR3 spans 19 residues. The CDR3 coding sequence is TGTGCCAGCAGCTTAATCGCAGGCAGGGGGACATCTGGGGCCAACGTCCTGACTTTC. Amino acids: CASSLIAGRGTSGANVLTF. Using reference TRBV11-1 and TRBJ2-6 for the parts outside the CDR3, the full variable domain is EAEVAQSPRYKITEKSQAVAFWCDPISGHATLYWYRQILGQGPELLVQFQDESVVDDSQLPKDRFSAERLKGVDSTLKIQPAELGDSAMYLCASSLIAGRGTSGANVLTFGAGSRLTVL.